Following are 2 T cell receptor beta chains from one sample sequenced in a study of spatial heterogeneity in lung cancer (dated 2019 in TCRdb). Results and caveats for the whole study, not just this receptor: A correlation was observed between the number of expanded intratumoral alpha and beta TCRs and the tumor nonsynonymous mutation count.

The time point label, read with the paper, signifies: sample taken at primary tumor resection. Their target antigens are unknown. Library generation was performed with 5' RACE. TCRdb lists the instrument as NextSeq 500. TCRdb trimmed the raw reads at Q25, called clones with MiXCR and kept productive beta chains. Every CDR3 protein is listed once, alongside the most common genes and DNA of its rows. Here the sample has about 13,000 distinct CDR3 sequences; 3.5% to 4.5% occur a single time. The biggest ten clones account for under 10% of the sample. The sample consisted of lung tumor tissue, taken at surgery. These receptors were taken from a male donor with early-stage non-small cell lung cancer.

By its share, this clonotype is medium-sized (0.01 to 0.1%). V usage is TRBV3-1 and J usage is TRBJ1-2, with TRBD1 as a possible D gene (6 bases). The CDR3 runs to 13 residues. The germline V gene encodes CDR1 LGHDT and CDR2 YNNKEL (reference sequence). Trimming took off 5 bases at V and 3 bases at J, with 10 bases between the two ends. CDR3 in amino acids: CASSYRTDYGYTF. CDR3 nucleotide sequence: TGTGCCAGCAGCTACAGGACAGACTATGGCTACACCTTC.

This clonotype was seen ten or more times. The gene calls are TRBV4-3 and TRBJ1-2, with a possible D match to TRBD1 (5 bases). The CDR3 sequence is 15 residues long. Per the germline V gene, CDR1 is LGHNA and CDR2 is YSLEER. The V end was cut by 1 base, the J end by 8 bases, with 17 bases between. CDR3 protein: CASSQGWQGLRGYTF. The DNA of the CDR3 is TGCGCCAGCAGCCAAGGTTGGCAGGGATTAAGAGGCTACACCTTC.